A single sample is the source of the 29 T cell receptor beta chains below, sequenced in a study of cytomegalovirus exposure and HLA in healthy donors. The method was immunoSEQ multiplex PCR; TCRdb's version includes in-frame clones alone and lacks a portion of them. This sample has some 150,000 clones, with roughly 87% found just once. Sequencing used PBMCs. Every receptor here comes from a man in his late teens or twenties in good health and CMV-seropositive.

This sequence joins TRBV5-1 and TRBJ1-1; TRBD1 matches at 8 bases. V shed 4 bases and J 0 bases; nucleotides not matched to a gene: 5. Germline V gene sequence: CDR1 SGHRS, CDR2 YFSETQ. The CDR3 sequence is 15 residues long. CDR3 sequence: CASSLQQGVNTEAFF. CDR3 nucleotide sequence: TGCGCCAGCAGCCTTCAACAGGGGGTGAACACTGAAGCTTTCTTT.

The chain combines TRBV28 with TRBJ1-3, with unresolved D. Germline V CDR1 and CDR2: MDHEN, SYDVKM. The CDR3 runs to 15 residues. The V gene lost 3 bases and the J gene lost 0 bases, with 9 bases spanning the gap. The CDR3, as DNA: TGTGCCAGCAGTTTCTCCAGATTCTCTGGAAACACCATATATTTT. This gives the protein CASSFSRFSGNTIYF.

The chain couples TRBV6-1 to TRBJ2-2, with TRBD2 matching over 13 bases. Germline V gene lookup returns CDR1 MNHNS and CDR2 SASEGT. The CDR3 sequence is 15 residues long. V dropped 7 bases and J dropped 6; count of bases not matched to a gene: 5. The CDR3, as DNA: TGTGCCAGCACCGGACTAGCGGGAGCTGCCGGGGAGCTGTTTTTT. Its protein product is CASTGLAGAAGELFF.

The J gene is TRBJ2-1, the V gene TRBV7-9, with 7 bases lining up with TRBD1. The germline V gene encodes CDR1 SEHNR and CDR2 FQNEAQ (reference sequence). The CDR3 length is 16 residues. The junction had 11 bases not matched to a gene; V was cut back by 5 bases and J by 4 bases. The CDR3 DNA follows: TGTGCCAGCAGCCCGCCTGAGGGGGACAGATACAATGAGCAGTTCTTC. Residues: CASSPPEGDRYNEQFF.

This clone showed up just once. The chain employs TRBV7-9 and TRBJ1-1, with D perhaps matching TRBD1 (5 bases). The length of the CDR3 is 12 residues. Germline CDR1 SEHNR, CDR2 FQNEAQ (reference sequence). The V end was cut by 5 bases, the J end by 7 bases, with 11 bases between. The CDR3 protein is CASSPPGFEAFF. The DNA of the CDR3 is TGTGCCAGCAGCCCTCCAGGGTTTGAAGCTTTCTTT.

J is TRBJ1-5 and V is TRBV29-1; D not resolved. The CDR3 sequence is 12 residues long. The germline V gene has CDR1 SQVTM and CDR2 ANQGSEA. V shed 5 bases and J shed 4 bases, with 9 bases lying between them. The CDR3 sequence: CSVSEGNQPQHF. In nucleotides, the CDR3 is TGCAGCGTTAGTGAGGGTAATCAGCCCCAGCATTTT. Based on the CDR3 plus reference TRBV29-1 and TRBJ1-5, the full variable domain is SAVISQKPSRDICQRGTSLTIQCQVDSQVTMMFWYRQQPGQSLTLIATANQGSEATYESGFVIDKFPISRPNLTFSTLTVSNMSPEDSSIYLCSVSEGNQPQHFGDGTRLSIL.

The rearrangement uses TRBV5-4 and TRBJ2-3, with TRBD1 matching over 8 bases. The V segment lost 6 bases and the J segment 6 bases; nucleotides outside the gene matches: 3. Germline V gives CDR1 SGHNT, CDR2 YYREEE (reference sequence). The CDR3 has 12 amino acids. As DNA, the CDR3 is TGTGCCAGCACCAGACAGGGGGATACGCAGTATTTT. Translated, it gives CASTRQGDTQYF.

The sample holds one count of this clone. The rearrangement joins TRBV5-1 to TRBJ2-7; 9 bases line up with TRBD1. Losses at the gene ends were 1 base for V and 4 bases for J; bases not matched to a gene: 6. This CDR3 has 15 amino acids. Germline-derived CDR1 and CDR2 are SGHRS and YFSETQ. CDR3 in amino acids: CASSLSGTGLYEQYF. The DNA for the CDR3 is TGCGCCAGCAGCTTGTCCGGGACAGGGCTTTACGAGCAGTACTTC.

The chain couples TRBV5-6 to TRBJ2-7, with TRBD1 identical over 7 bases. There are 13 residues in the CDR3. From germline, CDR1 is SGHDT and CDR2 YYEEEE. The V gene end was trimmed by 0 bases and the J gene end by 9 bases; junction bases not matched to a gene: 6. In DNA form, the CDR3 reads TGTGCCAGCAGCTTGGGAGGGGGCCCTGGGCAGTACTTC. Translating it yields CASSLGGGPGQYF.

This rearrangement joins TRBV9 to TRBJ1-2; D remains unclear. This CDR3 is built from 12 residues. Germline V lookup: CDR1 SGDLS, CDR2 YYNGEE. Trimming shortened V by 3 bases and J by 2 bases, and 5 bases separated the two germline ends. The CDR3 coding sequence is TGTGCCAGCAGCGCCTACAACTATGGCTACACCTTC. It is translated as CASSAYNYGYTF.

This chain links TRBV28 with TRBJ1-2; D possibly corresponds to TRBD1 (6 bases). Trimming removed 7 bases at V and 7 bases at J, with 16 bases between. Per the germline V gene, CDR1 is MDHEN and CDR2 is SYDVKM. There are 13 residues in the CDR3. CDR3 protein: CASTQGQGLGYTF. The CDR3 DNA is TGTGCCAGCACCCAGGGGCAGGGGCTTGGCTACACCTTC.

V is TRBV6-5 and J is TRBJ2-7, with D possibly matching TRBD2 (5 bases). There are 10 residues in the CDR3. The V gene's germline CDR1 is MNHEY and CDR2 SVGAGI. Trimming removed 6 bases at V and 6 bases at J, with 6 bases between. CDR3 protein: CASSEGEQYF. The CDR3 bases are TGTGCCAGCAGCGAGGGCGAGCAGTACTTC.

The V gene is TRBV30, the J gene TRBJ2-7; TRBD2 matches 9 bases. The germline CDR1 and CDR2 sequences are GTSNPN and SVGIG (reference sequence). CDR3 size: 13 residues. The junction had 12 bases not matched to a gene; V was cut back by 6 bases and J by 9 bases. DNA of the CDR3: TGTGCCTGCCAGACTAGCGGAGGAATGCCGCAGTACTTC. Its protein product is CACQTSGGMPQYF. Drawing the rest from reference TRBV30 and TRBJ2-7, the complete variable domain is SQTIHQWPATLVQPVGSPLSLECTVEGTSNPNLYWYRQAAGRGLQLLFYSVGIGQISSEVPQNLSASRPQDRQFILSSKKLLLSDSGFYLCACQTSGGMPQYFGPGTRLTVT.

V is TRBV5-1 and J is TRBJ2-7; 9 bases line up with TRBD2. Germline V gene lookup returns CDR1 SGHRS and CDR2 YFSETQ. The ends lost 3 bases at V and 6 bases at J; junction bases unmatched: 10. This CDR3 is 15 amino acids long. In DNA form, the CDR3 reads TGCGCCAGCAGCTCTCTAGCGGGAAAGGGAGCCGAGCAGTACTTC. The encoded protein is CASSSLAGKGAEQYF.

The CDR3 DNA is TGCGCCAGCAGCAAAAACAGGGGAACTAATGAAAAACTGTTTTTT. This sequence encodes CASSKNRGTNEKLFF. V and J are TRBV5-1 and TRBJ1-4; TRBD1 matches 7 bases. CDR1 SGHRS and CDR2 YFSETQ come from the germline V gene. The CDR3 extends over 15 amino acids. V shed 4 bases and J 1 base; nucleotides not matched to a gene: 4.

V gene TRBV30 combines with J gene TRBJ1-2; D is undetermined. Germline V gene sequence: CDR1 GTSNPN, CDR2 SVGIG (reference sequence). The CDR3 loop spans 16 amino acids. V was clipped by 0 bases and J by 4 bases, with 18 bases between them. The CDR3 nucleotides are TGTGCCTGGAGTGTACTTGAGTGGAACAGTATCTATGGCTACACCTTC. Encoded protein: CAWSVLEWNSIYGYTF. The full variable domain, completed using reference TRBV30 and TRBJ1-2, is SQTIHQWPATLVQPVGSPLSLECTVEGTSNPNLYWYRQAAGRGLQLLFYSVGIGQISSEVPQNLSASRPQDRQFILSSKKLLLSDSGFYLCAWSVLEWNSIYGYTFGSGTRLTVV.

This chain links TRBV5-6 with TRBJ2-2; D might be TRBD1 (5 bases). CDR1 SGHDT and CDR2 YYEEEE come from the germline V gene. This CDR3 is built from 15 residues. V was pared by 3 bases and J by 3 bases, with 12 bases between. The CDR3: CASSSYGQDTGELFF. The CDR3 DNA sequence: TGTGCCAGCAGCTCATATGGACAAGACACCGGGGAGCTGTTTTTT.

The chain couples TRBV6-5 to TRBJ2-3; 8 bases agree with TRBD2. The junction had 4 bases not matched to a gene; V was cut back by 0 bases and J by 2 bases. Germline V gene lookup returns CDR1 MNHEY and CDR2 SVGAGI. The CDR3 is made up of 16 amino acids. This CDR3 reads CASSYSRRGDTDTQYF. CDR3 nucleotide sequence: TGTGCCAGCAGTTACTCACGGCGGGGGGACACAGATACGCAGTATTTT.

The CDR3 bases are TGTGCCAGCAGCTTAGGTCGGACTAGCGGAGATCAGACCCAGTACTTC. Translation: CASSLGRTSGDQTQYF. The chain combines TRBV11-2 with TRBJ2-5, with 10 bases aligning to TRBD2. CDR1 is SGHAT, CDR2 FQNNGV, per germline. Unmatched junction bases numbered 8, after V lost 1 base and J lost 6 bases. The CDR3 is made up of 16 amino acids.

The chain employs TRBV18 and TRBJ2-7, with a possible D match to TRBD2 (6 bases). Looked up from germline, CDR1 is KGHSH and CDR2 is LQKENI. Trimming removed 1 base from V and 2 bases from J, with 12 bases in between. The CDR3 is 15 residues long. Written as DNA, the CDR3 is TGTGCCAGCTCACCACGTGATAGCGGTACCTACGAGCAGTACTTC. Its protein is CASSPRDSGTYEQYF.

In its sample, this clone was seen a few times. The J gene is TRBJ1-6, the V gene TRBV5-4; TRBD1 is a possible D gene (6 bases). V dropped 2 bases and J dropped 9 bases, with 15 bases sitting between them. The germline gives CDR1 SGHNT, CDR2 YYREEE (reference sequence). This CDR3 spans 15 amino acids. The CDR3 sequence is CASSLQGGVGSPLHF. CDR3 DNA: TGTGCCAGCAGCTTACAGGGAGGGGTTGGTTCACCCCTCCACTTT.

The genes are TRBV27 and TRBJ2-7; TRBD2 aligns across 7 bases. V lost 7 bases to trimming and J lost 0 bases; unmatched junction nucleotides: 9. Per the germline V gene, CDR1 is MNHEY and CDR2 is SMNVEV (reference sequence). The CDR3 runs 15 residues. The CDR3 DNA is TGTGCCAGCACGGGGGTCTCGGGGGGCTCCTACGAGCAGTACTTC. Translated, it gives CASTGVSGGSYEQYF.

For this clone: Given the absence of the conserved phenylalanine or tryptophan at the CDR3 end, a read error is likely. The DNA is left out, because the CDR3 cannot be placed on it with certainty; the CDR3 is given as TCRdb lists it. The V call is TRBV2, the J call TRBJ2-7; TRBD1 was called by the table and not checked on the DNA. Germline V gene sequence: CDR1 SNHLY, CDR2 FYNNEI. Including both end residues, the CDR3 is 12 amino acids long. CDR3 amino acids: CASSESDPGQGY.

J is TRBJ2-4 and V is TRBV19, with D possibly being TRBD2 (5 bases). V shed 10 bases and J shed 1 base, with 11 bases lying between them. Germline V gives CDR1 LNHDA, CDR2 SQIVND (reference sequence). The CDR3 contains 13 residues. CDR3 amino acids: CATSGGAKNIQYF. The CDR3 nucleotides read TGTGCCACCTCCGGAGGTGCCAAAAACATTCAGTACTTC.

V is TRBV7-3 and J is TRBJ2-7; D not certain. The CDR3 runs 16 residues. Germline V gene data show CDR1 as SGHTA and CDR2 as FQGTGA. V gave up 2 bases and J gave up 4 bases, with 18 bases separating them. The DNA of the CDR3 is TGTGCCAGCAGCTTATCCGACGACACATCTCGGTACGAGCAGTACTTC. This translates into CASSLSDDTSRYEQYF. Variable domain in full (rest from reference TRBV7-3 and TRBJ2-7): GAGVSQTPSNKVTEKGKYVELRCDPISGHTALYWYRQSLGQGPEFLIYFQGTGAADDSGLPNDRFFAVRPEGSVSTLKIQRTERGDSAVYLCASSLSDDTSRYEQYFGPGTRLTVT.

The V call is TRBV7-8, the J call TRBJ2-2; D is unclear. This CDR3 comprises 14 residues. Germline V gives CDR1 SGHVS, CDR2 FQNEAQ. V dropped 5 bases and J dropped 7 bases, with 14 bases sitting between them. In DNA, the CDR3 is TGTGCCAGCAGCCTCTCGCGGCTTGGCGGGGAGCTGTTTTTT. It translates to CASSLSRLGGELFF. Filled out from reference TRBV7-8 and TRBJ2-2, the complete variable domain reads GAGVSQSPRYKVAKRGQDVALRCDPISGHVSLFWYQQALGQGPEFLTYFQNEAQLDKSGLPSDRFFAERPEGSVSTLKIQRTQQEDSAVYLCASSLSRLGGELFFGEGSRLTVL.

The CDR3 DNA reads as TGTGCCAGCAGCAAGAACAGGGGGTTCTTCTCCTACGAGCAGTACTTC. It specifies CASSKNRGFFSYEQYF. The chain recombines TRBV21-1 with TRBJ2-7; the D segment call TRBD1 is taken from the table without a DNA check. TRBV21-1 is tagged as a pseudogene. This CDR3 is 16 amino acids long.

This chain connects TRBV29-1 to TRBJ1-1, with D hard to call. Germline V CDR1 and CDR2: SQVTM, ANQGSEA. The CDR3 spans 13 residues. V was shortened by 3 bases and J by 0 bases, with 8 bases between the two germline ends. The CDR3 DNA reads as TGCAGCGTTGAGAACTACATGAACACTGAAGCTTTCTTT. Translated, it gives CSVENYMNTEAFF. The full variable domain, in which reference TRBV29-1 and TRBJ1-1 provide the parts outside the CDR3, is SAVISQKPSRDICQRGTSLTIQCQVDSQVTMMFWYRQQPGQSLTLIATANQGSEATYESGFVIDKFPISRPNLTFSTLTVSNMSPEDSSIYLCSVENYMNTEAFFGQGTRLTVV.

V is TRBV5-1 and J is TRBJ1-4; 7 bases align to TRBD1. This CDR3 contains 15 residues. Germline CDR1 is SGHRS and CDR2 is YFSETQ. Trimming cost V 4 bases and J 8 bases; bases outside gene matches: 11. The CDR3 nucleotides read TGCGCCAGCAGCAGATCGAACAGGGGTGGCGAAAAACTGTTTTTT. This codes for CASSRSNRGGEKLFF.